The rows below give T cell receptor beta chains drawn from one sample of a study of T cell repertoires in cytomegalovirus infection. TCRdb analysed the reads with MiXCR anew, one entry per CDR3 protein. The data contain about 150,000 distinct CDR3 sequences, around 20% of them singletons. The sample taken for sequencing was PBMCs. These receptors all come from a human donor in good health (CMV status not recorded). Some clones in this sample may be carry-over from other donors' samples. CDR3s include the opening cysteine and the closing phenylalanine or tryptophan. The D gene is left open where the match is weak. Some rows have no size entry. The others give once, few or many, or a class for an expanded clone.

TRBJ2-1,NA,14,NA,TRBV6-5,CASRRDVGFNEQFF,TGTGCCAGCAGACGGGATGTAGGGTTCAATGAGCAGTTCTTC
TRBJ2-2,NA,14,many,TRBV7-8,CASIPRTNTGELFF,TGTGCCAGCATCCCCAGGACGAACACCGGGGAGCTGTTTTTT
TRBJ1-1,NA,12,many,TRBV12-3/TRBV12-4,CASQRGNTEAFF,TGTGCCAGCCAAAGGGGGAACACTGAAGCTTTCTTT
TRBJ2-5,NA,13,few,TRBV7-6,CASSPAYQETQYF,TGTGCCAGCAGCCCAGCTTACCAAGAGACCCAGTACTTC
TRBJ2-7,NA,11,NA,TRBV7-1,CACSRSCEQYF,TGTGCCTGCAGCCGCTCCTGCGAGCAGTACTTC
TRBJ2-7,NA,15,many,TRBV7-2,CASSISGVTSYEQYF,TGTGCCAGCAGCATCTCGGGGGTTACCTCCTACGAGCAGTACTTC
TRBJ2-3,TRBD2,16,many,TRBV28,CASSQPLAGDLDTQYF,TGTGCCAGCAGTCAACCCCTAGCGGGAGATTTAGATACGCAGTATTTT
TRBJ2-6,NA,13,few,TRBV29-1,CSVFQAGANVLTF,TGCAGCGTATTCCAAGCTGGGGCCAACGTCCTGACTTTC
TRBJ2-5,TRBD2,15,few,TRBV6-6,CASSYLREGGETQYF,TGTGCCAGCAGTTACCTACGGGAGGGGGGGGAGACCCAGTACTTC
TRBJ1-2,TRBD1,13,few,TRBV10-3,CAISGQGAYGYTF,TGTGCCATCAGCGGACAGGGGGCCTATGGCTACACCTTC
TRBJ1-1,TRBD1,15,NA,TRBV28,CASSGNRGLDTEAFF,TGTGCCAGCAGTGGGAACAGGGGGCTTGACACTGAAGCTTTCTTT
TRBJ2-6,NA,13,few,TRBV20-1,CSARGVGANVLTF,TGCAGTGCTAGAGGGGTCGGGGCCAACGTCCTGACTTTC
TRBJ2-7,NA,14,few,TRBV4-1,CASSQDLTQYEQYF,TGCGCCAGCAGCCAAGATTTGACACAATACGAGCAGTACTTC
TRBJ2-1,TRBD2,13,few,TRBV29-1,CSGRTSGRGEQFF,TGCAGCGGTCGGACTAGCGGGAGGGGTGAGCAGTTCTTC
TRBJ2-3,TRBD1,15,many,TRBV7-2,CASSLGQGSTDTQYF,TGTGCCAGCAGCCTGGGACAGGGGAGCACAGATACGCAGTATTTT
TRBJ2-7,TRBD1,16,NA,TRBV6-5,CASSYPGTGSAHEQYF,TGTGCCAGCAGTTACCCCGGGACAGGGTCGGCCCACGAGCAGTACTTC
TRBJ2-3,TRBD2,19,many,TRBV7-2,CASSLALAGHLRITDTQYF,TGTGCCAGCAGCTTAGCACTAGCGGGCCACCTTAGGATAACAGATACGCAGTATTTT
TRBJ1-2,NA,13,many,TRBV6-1,CASRIPGDYGYTF,TGTGCCAGCAGAATCCCGGGAGACTATGGCTACACCTTC
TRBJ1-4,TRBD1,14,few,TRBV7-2,CASSADRSNEKLFF,TGTGCCAGCAGCGCGGACAGGAGTAATGAAAAACTGTTTTTT
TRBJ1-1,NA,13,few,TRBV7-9,CASSLAIDTEAFF,TGTGCCAGCAGCCTCGCAATAGACACTGAAGCTTTCTTT
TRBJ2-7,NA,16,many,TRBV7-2,CASTEIGNLVGYEQYF,TGTGCCAGCACCGAAATAGGTAATCTGGTGGGATACGAGCAGTACTTC
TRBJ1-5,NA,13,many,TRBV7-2,CASSLGGYQPQHF,TGTGCCAGCAGCTTAGGGGGGTATCAGCCCCAGCATTTT
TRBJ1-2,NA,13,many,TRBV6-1,CASSNTGYYGYTF,TGTGCCAGCAGTAATACAGGTTACTATGGCTACACCTTC
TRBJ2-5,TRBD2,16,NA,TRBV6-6,CASIGLAGGRVSAQYF,TGTGCCAGCATTGGTCTAGCGGGGGGGAGGGTCTCGGCCCAGTACTTC
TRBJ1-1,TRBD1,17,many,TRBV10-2,CASLSGPGGSGGTEAFF,TGCGCCAGCTTATCCGGCCCAGGGGGCTCAGGGGGGACTGAAGCTTTCTTT
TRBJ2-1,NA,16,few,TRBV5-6,CASSLAWGERDNEQFF,TGTGCCAGCAGCTTGGCATGGGGGGAGAGGGACAATGAGCAGTTCTTC
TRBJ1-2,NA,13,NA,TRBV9,CASSVDTNYGYTF,TGTGCCAGCAGCGTTGACACCAACTATGGCTACACCTTC
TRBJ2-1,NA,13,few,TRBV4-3,CASSQGRINEQFF,TGCGCCAGCAGCCAAGGAAGAATCAATGAGCAGTTCTTC
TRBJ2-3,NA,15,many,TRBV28,CASSLDRLLRNTQYF,TGTGCCAGCAGTTTAGACAGGTTGCTTAGGAATACGCAGTATTTT
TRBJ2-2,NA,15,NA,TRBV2,CASTLDAGIAGELFF,TGTGCCAGCACCCTAGACGCGGGGATCGCCGGGGAGCTGTTTTTT
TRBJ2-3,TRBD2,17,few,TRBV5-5,CASSSPQGRGATDTQYF,TGTGCCAGCAGCTCCCCCCAAGGGCGGGGGGCGACAGATACGCAGTATTTT
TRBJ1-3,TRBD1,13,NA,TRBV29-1,CSVTQGAGNTIYF,TGCAGCGTTACACAGGGGGCTGGAAACACCATATATTTT
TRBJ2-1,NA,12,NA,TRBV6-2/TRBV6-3,CASSYAPNEQFF,TGTGCCAGCAGTTACGCACCCAATGAGCAGTTCTTC
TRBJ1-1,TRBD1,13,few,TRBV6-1,CASCFYRGAEAFF,TGTGCCAGCTGCTTCTACAGGGGAGCTGAAGCTTTCTTT
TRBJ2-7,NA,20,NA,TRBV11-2,CASSLEEIRDLPTSSYEQYF,TGTGCCAGCAGCTTAGAAGAGATCAGAGACTTGCCGACGAGCTCCTACGAGCAGTACTTC
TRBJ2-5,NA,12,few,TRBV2,CASMDNQETQYF,TGTGCCAGCATGGACAACCAAGAGACCCAGTACTTC
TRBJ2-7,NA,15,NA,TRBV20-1,CSARIRGQLFHEQYF,TGCAGTGCTCGTATCAGGGGCCAGCTTTTTCACGAGCAGTACTTC
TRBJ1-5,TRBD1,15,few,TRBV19,CASTLQGAANQPQHF,TGTGCCAGTACCCTACAGGGGGCCGCCAATCAGCCCCAGCATTTT
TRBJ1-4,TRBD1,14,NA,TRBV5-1,CASGTGGLNEKLFF,TGCGCCAGCGGAACAGGGGGCTTAAATGAAAAACTGTTTTTT
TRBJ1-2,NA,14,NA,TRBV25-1,CASLSPLGVYGYTF,TGTGCCAGCCTCTCCCCCCTCGGAGTTTATGGCTACACCTTC
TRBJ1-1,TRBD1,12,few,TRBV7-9,CASDSGQPEAFF,TGTGCCAGCGATTCGGGACAGCCTGAAGCTTTCTTT
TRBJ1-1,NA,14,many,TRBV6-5,CASSSRGRDTEAFF,TGTGCCAGCAGCTCGCGGGGGCGGGACACTGAAGCTTTCTTT
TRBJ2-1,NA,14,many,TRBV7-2,CASSSGTTYNEQFF,TGTGCCAGCAGCTCCGGGACAACCTACAATGAGCAGTTCTTC
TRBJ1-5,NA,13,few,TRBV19,CASSIGPHQPQHF,TGTGCCAGTAGTATCGGACCTCATCAGCCCCAGCATTTT
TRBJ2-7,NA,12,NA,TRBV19,CATRRTAYEQYF,TGTGCCACCAGACGTACAGCCTACGAGCAGTACTTC